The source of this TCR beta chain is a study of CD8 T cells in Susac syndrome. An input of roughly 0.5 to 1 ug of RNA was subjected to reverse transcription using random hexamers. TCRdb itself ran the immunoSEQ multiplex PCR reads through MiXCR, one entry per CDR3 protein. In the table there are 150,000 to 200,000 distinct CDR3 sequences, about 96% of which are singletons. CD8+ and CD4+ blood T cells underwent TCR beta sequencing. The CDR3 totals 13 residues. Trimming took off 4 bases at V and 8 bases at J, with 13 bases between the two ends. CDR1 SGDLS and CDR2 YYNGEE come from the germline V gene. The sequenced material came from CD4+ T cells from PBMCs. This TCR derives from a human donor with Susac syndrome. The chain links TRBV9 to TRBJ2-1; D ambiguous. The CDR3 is CASSSGPLDEQFF. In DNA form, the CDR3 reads TGTGCCAGCAGCTCAGGACCGCTAGATGAGCAGTTCTTC.